This T cell receptor (beta chain) emerged from a study of CD8 T cells in ankylosing spondylitis. Study findings and constraints: Ankylosing spondylitis blood appeared to be characterized by a TCR beta motif of several highly homologous variants.

From the 5' RACE reads, TCRdb called clonotypes with MiXCR, one entry per CDR3 protein. The sample contains some 840,000 distinct CDR3 sequences, over 9.5% of which appear only once. CDR1 MNHNS and CDR2 SASEGT come from the germline V gene. The CDR3 covers 15 residues. With 8 bases clipped from V and 0 bases from J, the junction kept 6 bases outside the gene matches. This clonotype has just a few counts. Antigen: not known. The TCR sequence derives from a male donor with ankylosing spondylitis. Sequenced: blood, either unsorted or a sorted T cell fraction (not recorded which). The chain couples TRBV6-1 to TRBJ2-7; 11 bases match TRBD2. The CDR3 region has the DNA TGTGCCAGCCAGCGACTAGCGGGAAGCTCCTACGAGCAGTACTTC. Its protein is CASQRLAGSSYEQYF.